This T cell receptor beta chain was captured by sequencing in a study of control samples from healthy donors and cancer patients. The CDR3 covers 14 residues. CDR1 SGHTA and CDR2 FQGNSA come from the germline V gene. Between the trimmed V and J ends, which lost 1 base and 4 bases, there was a span of 10 bases. Sequencing used immunoSEQ multiplex PCR; TCRdb keeps in-frame clones, though not all of them. The sample includes 110,000 to 150,000 clones, roughly 89% of them seen just once. Sequencing was done on a sample of blood. J is TRBJ1-1 and V is TRBV7-2; D unresolved. The clonotype comes from a man in his late teens or twenties in good health. The CDR3, as DNA: TGTGCCAGCAGCTTAGTCCGAGGGTCCACTGAAGCTTTCTTT. As protein: CASSLVRGSTEAFF.